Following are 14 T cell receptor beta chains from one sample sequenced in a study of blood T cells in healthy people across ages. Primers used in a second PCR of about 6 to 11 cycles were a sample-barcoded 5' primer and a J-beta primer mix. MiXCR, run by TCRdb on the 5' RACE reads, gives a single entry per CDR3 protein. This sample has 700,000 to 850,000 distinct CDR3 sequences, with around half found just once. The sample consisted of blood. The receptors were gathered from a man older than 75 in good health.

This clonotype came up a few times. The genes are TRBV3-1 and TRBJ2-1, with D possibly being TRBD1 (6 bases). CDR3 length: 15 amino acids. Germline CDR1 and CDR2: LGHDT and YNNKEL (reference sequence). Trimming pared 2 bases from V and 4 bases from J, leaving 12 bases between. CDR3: CASSQPDSGYNEQFF. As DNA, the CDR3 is TGTGCCAGCAGCCAACCGGACAGCGGTTACAATGAGCAGTTCTTC.

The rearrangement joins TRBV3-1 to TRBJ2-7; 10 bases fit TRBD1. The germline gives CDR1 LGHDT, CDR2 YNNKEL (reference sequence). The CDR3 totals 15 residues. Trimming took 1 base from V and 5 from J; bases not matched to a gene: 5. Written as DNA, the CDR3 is TGTGCCAGCAGCCAAGGAAGGGACAGGGGCCACGAGCAGTACTTC. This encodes CASSQGRDRGHEQYF.

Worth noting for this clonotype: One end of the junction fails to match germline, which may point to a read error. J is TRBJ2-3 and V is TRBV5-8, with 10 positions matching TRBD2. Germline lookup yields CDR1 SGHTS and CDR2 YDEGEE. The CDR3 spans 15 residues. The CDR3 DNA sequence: TGCGCCAGCAGCTTGAGAGCGGGAGGGCCCAGATACGCGTATTTT. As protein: CASSLRAGGPRYAYF.

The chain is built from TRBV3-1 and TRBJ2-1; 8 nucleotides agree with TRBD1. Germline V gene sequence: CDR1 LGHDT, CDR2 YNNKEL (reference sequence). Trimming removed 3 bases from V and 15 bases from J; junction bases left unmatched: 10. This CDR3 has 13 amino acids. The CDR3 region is CASSHYTGTGRFF. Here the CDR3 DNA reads TGTGCCAGCAGCCATTACACCGGGACAGGCAGGTTCTTC.

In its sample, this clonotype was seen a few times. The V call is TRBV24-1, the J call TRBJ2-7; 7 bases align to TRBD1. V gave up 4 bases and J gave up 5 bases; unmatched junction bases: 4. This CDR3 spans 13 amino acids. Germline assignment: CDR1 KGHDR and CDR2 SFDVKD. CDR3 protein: CATSDLQGNEQYF. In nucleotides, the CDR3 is TGTGCCACCAGTGACCTACAGGGGAACGAGCAGTACTTC.

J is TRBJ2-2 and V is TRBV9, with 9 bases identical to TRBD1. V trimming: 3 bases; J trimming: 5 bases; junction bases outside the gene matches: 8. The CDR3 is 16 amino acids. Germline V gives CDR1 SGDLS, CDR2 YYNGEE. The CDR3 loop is CASSEPGQGWTGELFF. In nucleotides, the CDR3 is TGTGCCAGCAGCGAACCGGGACAGGGATGGACCGGGGAGCTGTTTTTT.

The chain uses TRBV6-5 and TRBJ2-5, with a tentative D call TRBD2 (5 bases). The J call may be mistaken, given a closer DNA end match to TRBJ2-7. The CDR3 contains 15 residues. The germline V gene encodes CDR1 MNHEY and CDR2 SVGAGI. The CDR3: CASSYSSRGDYEQYF. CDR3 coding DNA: TGTGCCAGCAGTTACTCGAGTCGGGGAGACTACGAGCAGTACTTC.

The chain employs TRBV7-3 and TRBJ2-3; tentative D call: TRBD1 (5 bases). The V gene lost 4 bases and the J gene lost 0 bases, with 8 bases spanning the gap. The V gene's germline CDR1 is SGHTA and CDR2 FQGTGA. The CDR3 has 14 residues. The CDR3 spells CASSSGHSTDTQYF. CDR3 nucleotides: TGTGCCAGCAGCTCTGGACACAGCACAGATACGCAGTATTTT.

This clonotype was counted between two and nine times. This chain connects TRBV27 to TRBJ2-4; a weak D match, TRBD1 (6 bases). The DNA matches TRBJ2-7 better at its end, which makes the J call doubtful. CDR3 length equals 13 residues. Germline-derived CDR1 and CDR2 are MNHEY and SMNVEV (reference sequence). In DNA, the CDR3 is TGTGCCAGCAGACCTTGGGGGCCCTACGAGCAGTACTTC. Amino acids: CASRPWGPYEQYF.

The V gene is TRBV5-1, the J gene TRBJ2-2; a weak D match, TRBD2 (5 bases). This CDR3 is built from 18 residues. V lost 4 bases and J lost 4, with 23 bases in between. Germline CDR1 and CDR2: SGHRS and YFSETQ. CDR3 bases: TGCGCCAGCAGCCCCTATCGGAGCGGCCCCTGGGGCACCGGGGAGCTGTTTTTT. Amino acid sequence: CASSPYRSGPWGTGELFF. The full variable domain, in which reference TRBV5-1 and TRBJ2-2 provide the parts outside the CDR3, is KAGVTQTPRYLIKTRGQQVTLSCSPISGHRSVSWYQQTPGQGLQFLFEYFSETQRNKGNFPGRFSGRQFSNSRSEMNVSTLELGDSALYLCASSPYRSGPWGTGELFFGEGSRLTVL.

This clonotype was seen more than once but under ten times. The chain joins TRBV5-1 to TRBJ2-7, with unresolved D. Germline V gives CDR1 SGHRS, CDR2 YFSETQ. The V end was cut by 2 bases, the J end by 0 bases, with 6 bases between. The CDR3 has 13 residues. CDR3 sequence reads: CASSFDTSYEQYF. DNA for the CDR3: TGCGCCAGCAGCTTCGACACCTCCTACGAGCAGTACTTC. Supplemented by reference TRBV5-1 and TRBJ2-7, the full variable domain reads KAGVTQTPRYLIKTRGQQVTLSCSPISGHRSVSWYQQTPGQGLQFLFEYFSETQRNKGNFPGRFSGRQFSNSRSEMNVSTLELGDSALYLCASSFDTSYEQYFGPGTRLTVT.

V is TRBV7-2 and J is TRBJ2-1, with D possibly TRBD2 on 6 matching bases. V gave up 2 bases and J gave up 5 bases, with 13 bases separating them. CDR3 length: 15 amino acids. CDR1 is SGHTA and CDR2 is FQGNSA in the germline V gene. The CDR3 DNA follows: TGTGCCAGCAGCTTACAGGTCGGGGGTAACAATGAGCAGTTCTTC. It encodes CASSLQVGGNNEQFF.

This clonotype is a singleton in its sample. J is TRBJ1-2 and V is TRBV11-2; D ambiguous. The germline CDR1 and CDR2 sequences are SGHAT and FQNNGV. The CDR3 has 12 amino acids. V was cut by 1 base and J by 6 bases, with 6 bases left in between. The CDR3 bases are TGTGCCAGCAGCTTAGTCCAGAATGGCTACACCTTC. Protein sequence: CASSLVQNGYTF.

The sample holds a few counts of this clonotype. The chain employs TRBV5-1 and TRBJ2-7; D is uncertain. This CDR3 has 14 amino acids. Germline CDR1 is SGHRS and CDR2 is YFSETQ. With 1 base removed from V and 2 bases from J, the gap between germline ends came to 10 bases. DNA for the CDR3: TGCGCCAGCAGCTTGAGCCCTGGGCCCTACGAGCAGTACTTC. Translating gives CASSLSPGPYEQYF.